These 15 T cell receptor beta chains originate from one sample sequenced in a study of T cells in Graves' hyperthyroidism and ophthalmopathy. There were TCR beta CDR3 regions amplified from RNA transcripts. A set of HTBI primers served as the primers for a first-round RT-PCR of the TCR CDR3. TCRdb re-called the multiplex PCR reads through MiXCR, storing one row per CDR3 protein. The sample holds about 250,000 distinct CDR3 sequences, around 26% seen once. Sequenced material: blood. These receptor sequences come from a woman in her thirties or forties with Graves' ophthalmopathy.

This clonotype was seen at least ten times. The V gene is TRBV6-1, the J gene TRBJ1-1; a possible D gene is TRBD1 (5 bases). The germline V and J ends were trimmed by 6 bases and 10 bases, with 12 bases remaining between them. There are 11 residues in the CDR3. Germline V CDR1 and CDR2: MNHNS, SASEGT. The CDR3 spells CASRGGLGAFF. The CDR3 DNA is TGTGCCAGCAGGGGGGGGTTGGGAGCTTTCTTT.

This clonotype was detected many times. The V call is TRBV28, the J call TRBJ2-7, with TRBD2 matching 10 bases. The V and J ends lost 7 bases and 2 bases, in that order; junction bases with no gene match: 8. The length of the CDR3 is 15 residues. Germline V CDR1 and CDR2: MDHEN, SYDVKM. CDR3 DNA: TGTGCCAGCACCGACCTAGCGGGAGACACCTACGAGCAGTACTTC. It specifies CASTDLAGDTYEQYF.

This clonotype has ten or more counts. This chain links TRBV28 with TRBJ2-7; 11 bases agree with TRBD2. The ends lost 6 bases at V and 3 bases at J; junction bases unmatched: 7. Germline V lookup: CDR1 MDHEN, CDR2 SYDVKM. The CDR3 spans 15 residues. The DNA of the CDR3 is TGTGCCAGCAGGGTGACTAGCGGGGCTAGCTACGAGCAGTACTTC. Its translation is CASRVTSGASYEQYF.

This clonotype showed up many times. The rearrangement joins TRBV27 to TRBJ1-3; no definite D call. The V gene's germline CDR1 is MNHEY and CDR2 SMNVEV (reference sequence). CDR3 size: 14 residues. The ends were cut back, 6 bases at V and 0 bases at J, with 9 bases in the middle. The DNA for the CDR3 is TGTGCCAGCAGCCCCCTCGCCTCTGGAAACACCATATATTTT. Protein sequence: CASSPLASGNTIYF.

This rearrangement joins TRBV6-5 to TRBJ1-1, with D perhaps matching TRBD1 (6 bases). CDR1 is MNHEY and CDR2 is SVGAGI in the germline V gene. Trimming took 0 bases from V and 7 from J, leaving 15 bases between them. The CDR3 sequence is 15 residues long. CDR3 in amino acids: CASSYSFSGAGEAFF. CDR3 DNA: TGTGCCAGCAGTTACTCGTTTTCGGGGGCGGGTGAAGCTTTCTTT.

This clonotype was observed a handful of times. One end of the junction is discordant with germline, which a read error may explain. V usage is TRBV4-1 and J usage is TRBJ1-6; no definite D call. Germline V lookup: CDR1 MGHRA, CDR2 YSYEKL. The CDR3 covers 17 residues. The DNA for the CDR3 is TGCGCCAGCAGCCAAGGTGGCCTAAGCTCCTATAATTCACCCCTCGACTTT. Translated, it gives CASSQGGLSSYNSPLDF.

On this clonotype itself: The junction departs from the called germline gene at one end, perhaps through a read error. The chain joins TRBV28 to TRBJ2-5; 9 bases match TRBD2. This CDR3 is 15 amino acids long. Germline loops: CDR1 MDHEN, CDR2 SYDVKM. The chain's CDR3 is CASSSIPGLAETQYF. Here the CDR3 DNA reads TGTGCCAGCAGTAGCATCCCGGGACTAGCAGAGACTCAGTACTTC.

This clonotype was recorded many times. This chain joins TRBV28 and TRBJ2-2; TRBD1 matches at 8 bases. J gave up 7 bases and V 6 bases, and 13 bases lay outside the gene matches. Germline V gene data show CDR1 as MDHEN and CDR2 as SYDVKM. This CDR3 contains 16 residues. CDR3: CASSPWTGRSGGELFF. The CDR3 nucleotides read TGTGCCAGCAGCCCCTGGACAGGGAGAAGTGGCGGGGAGCTGTTTTTT.

This clonotype was recorded many times. The V call is TRBV10-3, the J call TRBJ2-7; 8 bases align to TRBD2. CDR3 length: 14 residues. J lost 4 bases, V lost 4 bases, and 6 bases had no gene match. CDR1 and CDR2 from the germline V gene are ENHRY and SYGVKD. CDR3 nucleotide sequence: TGTGCCATCAGTGCAACGGGAGGGCAATACGAGCAGTACTTC. This gives the protein CAISATGGQYEQYF.

At least ten counts were recorded for this clonotype. The V and J genes are TRBV29-1 and TRBJ1-1; D gene unclear. V lost 7 bases, J lost 1 base, and 10 bases lay in between. CDR1 and CDR2 from the germline V gene are SQVTM and ANQGSEA. The CDR3 runs to 12 residues. The CDR3 DNA sequence: TGCAGCGCTAACCTGGGGAACACTGAAGCTTTCTTT. Protein sequence: CSANLGNTEAFF.

This clonotype was found many times. The V call is TRBV6-5, the J call TRBJ1-6; D gene ambiguous. The germline V and J ends were trimmed by 0 bases and 4 bases, with 7 bases remaining between them. This CDR3 comprises 15 residues. In germline, CDR1 is MNHEY, CDR2 SVGAGI. DNA of the CDR3: TGTGCCAGCAGTTACTCGGGGTTTTATAATTCACCCCTCCACTTT. Translating gives CASSYSGFYNSPLHF.

Many counts were recorded for this clonotype. V gene TRBV3-1 combines with J gene TRBJ2-5; unclear D gene. The CDR3 runs 18 residues. Per germline, CDR1 LGHDT and CDR2 YNNKEL (reference sequence). Trimming left V 3 bases short and J 0 bases short, with 20 bases between. The chain's CDR3 is CASSHTNEWSSDQETQYF. DNA for the CDR3: TGTGCCAGCAGCCATACAAATGAATGGTCATCAGACCAAGAGACCCAGTACTTC.

The V gene is TRBV6-2 or TRBV6-3, the J gene TRBJ2-7; tentative D call: TRBD1 (6 bases). CDR3 length: 14 residues. The V and J ends lost 7 bases and 0 bases respectively, with 13 bases between them. Germline assignment: CDR1 MNHEY and CDR2 SVGEGT. The CDR3 spells CASIPTGHSYEQYF. CDR3 sequence (DNA): TGTGCCAGCATTCCGACAGGTCACTCCTACGAGCAGTACTTC.

This chain links TRBV2 with TRBJ1-5, with TRBD1 matching over 8 bases. The CDR3 length is 14 residues. After removal of 6 bases from V and 4 bases from J, the junction contained 5 bases not matched to a gene. The germline gives CDR1 SNHLY, CDR2 FYNNEI. This chain's CDR3 is CASRLDRENQPQHF. CDR3 DNA: TGTGCCAGCAGATTGGACAGGGAGAATCAGCCCCAGCATTTT.

The V gene is TRBV12-3 or TRBV12-4, the J gene TRBJ1-1; 8 bases fit TRBD1. The ends lost 6 bases at V and 3 bases at J; junction bases unmatched: 9. The CDR3 runs to 15 residues. As DNA, the CDR3 is TGTGCCAGCAGCAATCCGACAGGGGACCACACTGAAGCTTTCTTT. Protein product: CASSNPTGDHTEAFF.